Sequencing of this T cell receptor beta chain was carried out in a study of blood T cell repertoires in COVID-19. Background on the study: Samples taken during acute and convalescent COVID-19 were collected in the United States, Italy and Spain. PBMCs, B-cell-depleted T cells, or T cells provided the cDNA or gDNA that made up the material.

Source study methods: Amplified reference gene primers provided the basis for estimating nucleated cell counts. Assay used: immunoSEQ multiplex PCR; TCRdb lists only in-frame clones, some missing. That table supplies the V and J calls and clone size; D and trimming were determined from the DNA. The sample shows a few hundred thousand clones, about 80% of them seen only once. Per the germline V gene, CDR1 is SGHRS and CDR2 is YFSETQ. This CDR3 has 15 amino acids. The V and J ends lost 4 bases and 1 base respectively, with 14 bases between them. The clonotype comes from a woman at least 80 years old with acute or convalescent COVID-19. This chain joins TRBV5-1 and TRBJ1-1; TRBD1 is a possible D gene (6 bases). Sequencing was carried out using peripheral blood. DNA for the CDR3: TGCGCCAGCAGCGAACAGGGCCCAACGAACACTGAAGCTTTCTTT. Amino acids: CASSEQGPTNTEAFF. Complete variable domain (other parts from reference TRBV5-1 and TRBJ1-1): KAGVTQTPRYLIKTRGQQVTLSCSPISGHRSVSWYQQTPGQGLQFLFEYFSETQRNKGNFPGRFSGRQFSNSRSEMNVSTLELGDSALYLCASSEQGPTNTEAFFGQGTRLTVV.